This entry lists 16 T cell receptor beta chains sequenced from one sample in a study of blood T cell repertoires in COVID-19. The protocol was immunoSEQ multiplex PCR, while the TCRdb copy is restricted to in-frame clones and leaves out a portion. This sample yields 57,000 or so clones, of which roughly 76% are seen a single time; less than 25% belongs to the top ten. The specimen was peripheral blood. The receptors shown here come from a man aged 45-65 years with active or convalescent COVID-19.

The chain links TRBV5-1 to TRBJ2-3; TRBD1 matches 7 bases. J gave up 2 bases and V 1 base, and 7 bases lay outside the gene matches. This CDR3 has 16 amino acids. CDR1 is SGHRS and CDR2 is YFSETQ in the germline V gene. CDR3 bases: TGCGCCAGCAGCTTGCCCGGACAGGCGGCCACAGATACGCAGTATTTT. It encodes CASSLPGQAATDTQYF.

This clone has a single count. The CDR3 DNA is TGTGCCAGCAGTTTAAACCAGGGTGGTTTGCCCCAGCATTTT. Protein: CASSLNQGGLPQHF. This chain connects TRBV27 to TRBJ1-5; D is possibly TRBD1 (5 bases). Trimming stripped 2 bases from V and 9 bases from J, with 14 bases between. The length of the CDR3 is 14 residues. Germline CDR1 and CDR2: MNHEY and SMNVEV (reference sequence).

The chain has TRBV9 and TRBJ2-3; D is perhaps TRBD1 (6 bases). CDR1 is SGDLS and CDR2 is YYNGEE in the germline V gene. The V and J ends lost 0 bases and 0 bases respectively, with 8 bases between them. The length of the CDR3 is 15 residues. In nucleotides, the CDR3 is TGTGCCAGCAGCGTAGTCACAGGGAGCACAGATACGCAGTATTTT. Translated: CASSVVTGSTDTQYF.

The V and J genes are TRBV19 and TRBJ2-7; D possibly corresponds to TRBD2 (5 bases). Germline V gene lookup returns CDR1 LNHDA and CDR2 SQIVND (reference sequence). Trimming shortened V by 10 bases and J by 2 bases, and 12 bases separated the two germline ends. CDR3 length: 12 amino acids. The CDR3 DNA sequence: TGTGCCACCTCCGCGGGCGCCTACGAGCAGTACTTC. It is translated as CATSAGAYEQYF.

The chain carries TRBV11-3 and TRBJ2-1, with TRBD1 matching 7 bases. There are 15 residues in the CDR3. The V and J ends lost 1 base and 7 bases, in that order; junction bases with no gene match: 7. Germline CDR1 SGHNT, CDR2 YENEEA. CDR3 loop: CASSLVQGVGNEQFF. The CDR3 nucleotides read TGTGCCAGCAGCTTAGTGCAGGGGGTAGGGAATGAGCAGTTCTTC.

The gene calls are TRBV9 and TRBJ1-6, with 7 bases fitting TRBD1. The ends lost 2 bases at V and 5 bases at J; junction bases unmatched: 13. Germline loops: CDR1 SGDLS, CDR2 YYNGEE. This CDR3 is built from 18 residues. The CDR3 DNA follows: TGTGCCAGCAGCGTTCATCAGGGGGACACAGGGAATAATTCACCCCTCCACTTT. This sequence encodes CASSVHQGDTGNNSPLHF.

This sequence joins TRBV5-1 and TRBJ2-2; D gene uncertain. V was trimmed by 0 bases and J by 0 bases, leaving 6 bases between them. This CDR3 region has 15 residues. Germline V gives CDR1 SGHRS, CDR2 YFSETQ. The CDR3 sequence: CASSLDRTNTGELFF. CDR3 nucleotide sequence: TGCGCCAGCAGCTTGGACAGAACGAACACCGGGGAGCTGTTTTTT.

The V call is TRBV27, the J call TRBJ2-2; 10 bases are a match to TRBD1. CDR1 and CDR2 from the germline V gene are MNHEY and SMNVEV (reference sequence). The CDR3 is 18 amino acids. V lost 7 bases, J lost 5 bases, and 16 bases stayed unmatched. The CDR3 bases are TGTGCCAGCACCTTCCTCATTGGGACAGGGGTTATTACCGGGGAGCTGTTTTTT. It specifies CASTFLIGTGVITGELFF.

The V gene is TRBV2, the J gene TRBJ1-2; D is uncertain. Trimming stripped 3 bases from V and 8 bases from J, with 16 bases between. The CDR3 loop spans 14 amino acids. The germline V gene encodes CDR1 SNHLY and CDR2 FYNNEI. CDR3 DNA: TGTGCCAGCAGTGAGCGGAGTGGATTTATCGGCTACACCTTC. Amino acids: CASSERSGFIGYTF.

The rearrangement uses TRBV5-4 and TRBJ2-1, with a possible D match to TRBD2 (6 bases). The CDR3 length is 16 residues. The V end was cut by 3 bases, the J end by 1 base, with 14 bases between. Germline V gives CDR1 SGHNT, CDR2 YYREEE (reference sequence). CDR3 DNA sequence: TGTGCCAGCAGCTCCAACGGGGGTGGTTCCTACAATGAGCAGTTCTTC. Its translation is CASSSNGGGSYNEQFF.

V usage is TRBV3-1 (or the pseudogene TRBV3-2) and J usage is TRBJ1-6; TRBD1 might be the D (6 bases). CDR1 and CDR2 (germline): LGHDT, YNNKEL (reference sequence). V was cut by 2 bases and J by 7 bases, with 12 bases left in between. This CDR3 region has 15 residues. The CDR3: CASSQLGGENSPLHF. The CDR3 coding sequence is TGTGCCAGCAGCCAACTAGGGGGAGAAAATTCACCCCTCCACTTT.

The chain joins TRBV5-6 to TRBJ2-7; 7 bases are a match to TRBD1. Losses at the gene ends were 4 bases for V and 1 base for J; bases not matched to a gene: 8. Germline V gives CDR1 SGHDT, CDR2 YYEEEE. This CDR3 is 15 amino acids long. The CDR3 DNA sequence: TGTGCCAGCAGCCCACGGGACAGAGTTTCCTACGAGCAGTACTTC. Amino acids: CASSPRDRVSYEQYF.

This chain connects TRBV12-3 or TRBV12-4 to TRBJ1-3; D call uncertain. V lost 7 bases to trimming and J lost 0 bases, with 4 bases between them. The CDR3 runs 12 residues. The CDR3 DNA is TGTGCCAGCACCGGCTCTGGAAACACCATATATTTT. It codes for CASTGSGNTIYF.

This clone was seen more than once but under ten times. J is TRBJ1-1 and V is TRBV4-1; 7 bases align to TRBD1. This CDR3 contains 14 residues. Germline CDR1 and CDR2: MGHRA and YSYEKL. The junction had 5 bases not matched to a gene; V was cut back by 1 base and J by 6 bases. CDR3 region: CASSQGLDRPEAFF. The CDR3 nucleotides read TGCGCCAGCAGCCAAGGTCTGGACAGGCCTGAAGCTTTCTTT.

This chain connects TRBV14 to TRBJ2-7, with 8 positions matching TRBD1. Germline V gene lookup returns CDR1 SGHDN and CDR2 FVKESK. The J segment lost 6 bases and the V segment lost 4 bases, leaving 17 bases of the junction unmatched. The CDR3 totals 17 residues. CDR3 sequence: CASSPPPGTGIPTEQYF. CDR3 nucleotide sequence: TGTGCCAGCAGCCCCCCTCCCGGGACAGGAATCCCCACCGAGCAGTACTTC.

This clone was detected only a few times. The chain employs TRBV28 and TRBJ1-1; D remains ambiguous. Germline values: CDR1 MDHEN, CDR2 SYDVKM. The CDR3 loop spans 14 amino acids. Trimming removed 8 bases from V and 4 bases from J, with 17 bases in between. Written as DNA, the CDR3 is TGTGCCAGCTGGGAGACCCTCGGGCGCACTGAAGCTTTCTTT. This translates into CASWETLGRTEAFF.